The 17 T cell receptor beta chains in this list originate from one sample, sequenced in a study of T cells in Graves' hyperthyroidism and ophthalmopathy. Template material for amplifying TCR beta CDR3 regions consisted of RNA transcripts. The TCR CDR3 was amplified in a first-round RT-PCR using the HTBI primer set. TCRdb re-called the multiplex PCR reads through MiXCR, storing one row per CDR3 protein. Among about 640,000 distinct CDR3 sequences listed, more than 20% were seen once. Sequencing input: blood. The source is a man aged 25-45 years with Graves' ophthalmopathy.

This clonotype was seen repeatedly, ten times or more. The V and J genes are TRBV7-9 and TRBJ1-2; tentative D call: TRBD1 (5 bases). Trimming took 2 bases from V and 8 from J, leaving 9 bases between them. The CDR3 covers 12 residues. Germline lookup yields CDR1 SEHNR and CDR2 FQNEAQ (reference sequence). Here the CDR3 DNA reads TGTGCCAGCAGCTTACAGGGACGGGGCTACACCTTC. Translating gives CASSLQGRGYTF.

The sample holds many counts of this clonotype. The V and J genes are TRBV30 and TRBJ2-4; a weak D match, TRBD2 (5 bases). Germline CDR1 is GTSNPN and CDR2 is SVGIG (reference sequence). The CDR3 is 15 residues long. The V end lost 1 base, the J end lost 1 base, and 11 bases lay between the germline ends. Here the CDR3 reads CAWSATPGAKNIQYF. CDR3 DNA sequence: TGTGCCTGGAGTGCGACCCCGGGGGCCAAAAACATTCAGTACTTC.

At least ten counts were recorded for this clonotype. This sequence joins TRBV12-3 or TRBV12-4 and TRBJ1-6; maybe TRBD1 (5 bases). This CDR3 has 15 residues. V shed 4 bases and J shed 1 base, with 8 bases lying between them. The CDR3 protein is CASSSGVSYNSPLHF. In nucleotides, the CDR3 is TGTGCCAGCAGTTCGGGGGTTTCCTATAATTCACCCCTCCACTTT.

There are a few counts of this clonotype. The J gene is TRBJ2-1, the V gene TRBV10-3, with TRBD2 matching 8 bases. With 5 bases clipped from V and 3 bases from J, the junction kept 0 bases outside the gene matches. The CDR3 has 13 residues. CDR1 is ENHRY and CDR2 is SYGVKD in the germline V gene. The CDR3 is CAISTSGYNEQFF. The CDR3 nucleotides read TGTGCCATCAGTACTAGCGGCTACAATGAGCAGTTCTTC.

This clonotype was found a few times. The chain is built from TRBV6-7 and TRBJ1-5; 8 bases map to TRBD1. TRBV6-7 is an ORF for which the function is uncertain. The CDR3 has 16 amino acids. J gave up 0 bases and V 1 base, and 2 bases lay outside the gene matches. The DNA for the CDR3 is TGTGCCAGCAGTTACTGGACAGGGTATAGCAATCAGCCCCAGCATTTT. This encodes CASSYWTGYSNQPQHF.

The gene calls are TRBV30 and TRBJ1-5; D is ambiguous. The CDR3 covers 13 residues. Germline V gene sequence: CDR1 GTSNPN, CDR2 SVGIG (reference sequence). The germline V and J ends were trimmed by 3 bases and 0 bases, with 6 bases remaining between them. In DNA, the CDR3 is TGTGCCTGGAGCAAGTATAGCAATCAGCCCCAGCATTTT. Protein sequence: CAWSKYSNQPQHF.

The V call is TRBV7-2, the J call TRBJ1-2; 8 nucleotides match TRBD1. V lost 5 bases and J lost 2; bases outside the gene matches: 4. The germline CDR1 and CDR2 sequences are SGHTA and FQGNSA. This CDR3 is built from 14 residues. The CDR3 DNA reads as TGTGCCAGCAGCACCCGACAGGGGAACTATGGCTACACCTTC. Protein sequence: CASSTRQGNYGYTF.

The V gene is TRBV20-1, the J gene TRBJ2-5; 10 positions agree with TRBD2. The J segment lost 4 bases and the V segment lost 3 bases, leaving 8 bases of the junction unmatched. CDR1 and CDR2 (germline): DFQATT, SNEGSKA (reference sequence). CDR3 length equals 15 residues. In DNA form, the CDR3 reads TGCAGTGCTAGTGGTGGTAGCGGGAGGACAGAGACCCAGTACTTC. It specifies CSASGGSGRTETQYF.

This clonotype was observed a handful of times. V and J are TRBV2 and TRBJ2-7, with TRBD1 matching over 9 bases. CDR3 length equals 13 residues. V lost 6 bases and J lost 5; bases outside the gene matches: 5. From germline, CDR1 is SNHLY and CDR2 FYNNEI. This CDR3 reads CASRGTGIHEQYF. The CDR3, as DNA: TGTGCCAGCAGAGGGACAGGGATCCACGAGCAGTACTTC.

This rearrangement joins TRBV5-4 to TRBJ2-3; D could derive from TRBD1 or TRBD2 (5 bases each). The CDR3 runs 15 residues. Germline assignment: CDR1 SGHNT and CDR2 YYREEE (reference sequence). Trimming removed 0 bases from V and 5 bases from J, with 13 bases in between. The CDR3 sequence: CASSLGARDVDTQYF. The CDR3, as DNA: TGTGCCAGCAGCTTGGGCGCTCGGGACGTAGATACGCAGTATTTT.

The rearrangement links TRBV7-9 to TRBJ2-1, with 9 bases fitting TRBD1. Per germline, CDR1 SEHNR and CDR2 FQNEAQ (reference sequence). V lost 0 bases and J lost 1; bases outside the gene matches: 7. The CDR3 sequence is 18 residues long. CDR3 DNA sequence: TGTGCCAGCAGCTTAGCCCCCGGACAGGGGCCGTCCTACAATGAGCAGTTCTTC. Amino acids: CASSLAPGQGPSYNEQFF.

The chain uses TRBV14 and TRBJ1-2, with a weak D call TRBD1 (5 bases). Trimming pared 1 base from V and 6 bases from J, leaving 18 bases between. The CDR3 contains 16 residues. CDR1 and CDR2 (germline): SGHDN, FVKESK. The DNA for the CDR3 is TGTGCCAGCAGCCAAGCATCGAGTATCGCAGGGCATGGCTACACCTTC. Amino acids: CASSQASSIAGHGYTF.

In its sample, this clonotype was seen a few times. CDR3 protein: CAWSGALSVNTEAFF. The CDR3 DNA reads TGTGCCTGGAGTGGAGCGCTTTCGGTGAACACTGAAGCTTTCTTT. V and J are TRBV30 and TRBJ1-1; D gene uncertain. Germline V gives CDR1 GTSNPN, CDR2 SVGIG (reference sequence). Trimming removed 1 base from V and 0 bases from J, with 12 bases in between. The CDR3 covers 15 residues.

This clonotype was found a few times. V usage is TRBV18 and J usage is TRBJ1-5; 8 bases align to TRBD1. The CDR3 is 16 amino acids. Germline V gene data show CDR1 as KGHSH and CDR2 as LQKENI. The V gene end was trimmed by 3 bases and the J gene end by 1 base; junction bases not matched to a gene: 5. CDR3 sequence: CASSPEQGVSNQPQHF. CDR3 sequence (DNA): TGTGCCAGCTCACCCGAACAGGGGGTGAGCAATCAGCCCCAGCATTTT.

This sequence joins TRBV20-1 and TRBJ2-7, with 7 bases lining up with TRBD1. The trim removed 5 bases at V and 5 bases at J, leaving 6 bases unmatched. In germline, CDR1 is DFQATT, CDR2 SNEGSKA (reference sequence). This CDR3 has 12 amino acids. The CDR3: CSALDRLHEQYF. CDR3 DNA: TGCAGTGCTTTGGACAGGCTCCACGAGCAGTACTTC.

This clonotype occurred many times. The chain carries TRBV5-1 and TRBJ2-1; TRBD2 matches at 10 bases. Germline assignment: CDR1 SGHRS and CDR2 YFSETQ. CDR3 length equals 18 residues. The J segment lost 6 bases and the V segment lost 2 bases, leaving 14 bases of the junction unmatched. This CDR3 is CASSFSMSELAGSNEQFF. The CDR3 nucleotides read TGCGCCAGCAGCTTTTCAATGTCAGAACTAGCGGGAAGCAATGAGCAGTTCTTC.

The chain joins TRBV2 to TRBJ2-3; perhaps TRBD1 as D (6 bases). The germline V gene encodes CDR1 SNHLY and CDR2 FYNNEI. The CDR3 is 17 residues long. V lost 1 base and J 4 bases, leaving 18 bases between the germline ends. The CDR3 DNA sequence: TGTGCCAGCAGTGAAGAGCCTCCTTACTACAGGGCAGATACGCAGTATTTT. This encodes CASSEEPPYYRADTQYF.